This T cell receptor beta chain derives from a study of cytomegalovirus exposure and HLA in healthy donors. The V end was cut by 1 base, the J end by 6 bases, with 16 bases between. CDR1 is SGHVS and CDR2 is FQNEAQ in the germline V gene. The CDR3 runs 16 residues. Comments on this clone: Its specificity is not known.

The study ran its PCR with 60 Vbeta and 13 Jbeta primers. TCRdb's copy holds only in-frame clones and misses some; the assay was immunoSEQ multiplex PCR. The sample has 100,000 to 150,000 clones; roughly four fifths are singletons. Study-wide results and caveats: Most of the CMV-associated TCR beta chains (in a later analysis) appeared to be HLA-restricted. In presence/absence analyses, roughly uniform sequencing depth across donors was assumed.

The receptor's source is a woman aged 55-75 years in good health and CMV-seronegative. The source material was PBMCs. This chain links TRBV7-8 with TRBJ1-5, with D perhaps TRBD1 (6 bases). CDR3: CASSLGRAGAIQPQHF. The CDR3 region has the DNA TGTGCCAGCAGCTTAGGGCGCGCGGGGGCTATTCAGCCCCAGCATTTT.